This TCR beta chain was captured by sequencing in a study of T cell repertoires in cytomegalovirus infection. As for the study in general: Evidence of both CMV infection and a matching HLA type came from public TCR beta signatures. The study's findings and limits: Of the TCR beta families, the public ones yielded a cumulative frequency that identified carriers of CMV plus the relevant HLA. Clonotypes of TCR beta that were HLA-C-restricted and CMV-specific dominated the ex vivo response.

This clonotype came up a few times. Its target is not known. From the reads, TCRdb called clonotypes with MiXCR, one entry per CDR3 protein. The table has 270,000 or so distinct CDR3 sequences, approximately 15% seen once; the top ten hold about half. The CDR3 is made up of 15 amino acids. V lost 5 bases, J lost 7 bases, and 8 bases stayed unmatched. The sequencing input was CD8+ T cells from PBMCs. The chain employs TRBV12-3 or TRBV12-4 and TRBJ2-2; 9 bases line up with TRBD1. The TCR was taken from a human donor in good health (CMV status not recorded). Some clones in this sample may be carry-over from other donors' samples. The CDR3: CASSGGTGGIGELFF. The DNA for the CDR3 is TGTGCCAGCAGTGGGGGTACAGGGGGCATCGGGGAGCTGTTTTTT.